The next 10 T cell receptor beta chains were all read from a single sample in a study of CD4 and CD8 cells across lung adenocarcinoma regions (dated by TCRdb to the late 2010s). Library generation was performed with PCR. The instrument was a HiSeq X Ten. Through fastp at Q25 and MiXCR, TCRdb rebuilt clones from the public reads, retaining in-frame beta chains. Rows with a matching CDR3 protein are joined into one entry that keeps the most common DNA and genes. This sample has approximately 19,000 distinct CDR3 sequences in its table, and roughly 54% of those were observed once. Roughly 29% of the sample is in the top ten clones. The source material was CD8+ T cells from the center of a lung tumor. The sample's cell subset or site, from its label and the paper: tumor center region. The source is a female donor with lung adenocarcinoma. The CD4 and CD8 labels of this study may be unreliable.

About this clonotype: Relative to the germline gene, one junction end is altered; a read error may explain this. The CDR3 sequence: CASSAGGLSATDIQYF. The CDR3 DNA sequence: TGCGCGAGCAGCGCCGGGGGGCTGTCAGCCACAGACATTCAGTACTTT. V usage is TRBV10-2 and J usage is TRBJ2-4; TRBD2 is a possible D gene (7 bases). The CDR3 spans 16 residues. The germline gives CDR1 WSHSY, CDR2 SAAADI.

The rearrangement uses TRBV10-3 and TRBJ2-1; 9 bases match TRBD1. The J call may be faulty, since TRBJ2-7 better matches the DNA end. The CDR3 is 14 amino acids. CDR1 ENHRY and CDR2 SYGVKD come from the germline V gene. The CDR3 nucleotides are TGTGCCATCGGAACAGGGGGCACCAACAACGTGCAGTACTTC. Translating it yields CAIGTGGTNNVQYF.

This clonotype has a count of ten or more. V usage is TRBV11-1 and J usage is TRBJ2-1, with D unclear. Per germline, CDR1 SGHAT and CDR2 FQDESV (reference sequence). The V end was cut by 4 bases, the J end by 5 bases, with 15 bases between. The CDR3 sequence is 15 residues long. The CDR3 nucleotides are TGTGCCAGCAGCTATGGGAACGGACGGGACAATGAGCAGTTCTTC. Its protein product is CASSYGNGRDNEQFF.

The chain uses TRBV7-2 and TRBJ2-5, with 7 bases that match TRBD1. The J call may not be correct, given that the DNA end is closer to TRBJ2-7. The CDR3 consists of 13 residues. The germline V gene encodes CDR1 SGHTA and CDR2 FQGNSA. CDR3 bases: TGTGCCAGCAGGACAGGGACGGACCACGAGCAGTACTTC. Its protein is CASRTGTDHEQYF.

V and J are TRBV9 and TRBJ2-5; D unclear. Per the germline V gene, CDR1 is SGDLS and CDR2 is YYNGEE. The germline V and J ends were trimmed by 7 bases and 0 bases, with 19 bases remaining between them. The CDR3 consists of 16 residues. The CDR3 nucleotides are TGTGCCAGCGCCGTAGGCCCGGGCGGTGACCAAGAGACCCAGTACTTC. Protein product: CASAVGPGGDQETQYF.

The rearrangement joins TRBV10-1 to TRBJ2-5; 13 nucleotides line up with TRBD2. This CDR3 region has 15 residues. Germline CDR1 and CDR2: WNHNN and SYGVQD (reference sequence). The V segment lost 4 bases and the J segment 4 bases; nucleotides outside the gene matches: 3. DNA of the CDR3: TGCGCCAGCAGTGTTGGGACTAGCGGGACAGAGACCCAGTACTTC. Amino acids: CASSVGTSGTETQYF.

Note on this clonotype: An end of the junction does not agree with germline; a read error may underlie this. This rearrangement joins TRBV6-5 to TRBJ2-1; D not certain. This CDR3 spans 13 amino acids. Germline V gene lookup returns CDR1 MNHEY and CDR2 SVGAGI. The CDR3 sequence is CASSYTSYNEQLF. The CDR3 coding sequence is TGTGCCAGCAGTTACACGTCCTACAATGAGCAGCTCTTC.

The chain uses TRBV27 and TRBJ2-4; no firm D call. Per the germline V gene, CDR1 is MNHEY and CDR2 is SMNVEV (reference sequence). The CDR3 is 11 amino acids. The CDR3 spells CALGAQNIQYF. The DNA of the CDR3 is TGTGCGCTGGGTGCTCAAAACATTCAGTACTTC.

A few counts support this clonotype. The rearrangement joins TRBV3-1 to TRBJ2-1, with 9 bases lining up with TRBD2. J was trimmed by 8 bases and V by 3 bases; bases with no gene match: 8. The CDR3 has 15 amino acids. The germline V gene has CDR1 LGHDT and CDR2 YNNKEL (reference sequence). The CDR3 loop is CASSHGISGSYEQFF. The CDR3 nucleotides read TGTGCCAGCAGCCATGGTATTAGCGGGAGCTATGAGCAGTTCTTC.

The chain is built from TRBV6-1 and TRBJ2-1, with 11 nucleotides matching TRBD2. Germline V CDR1 and CDR2: MNHNS, SASEGT. The CDR3 is 19 amino acids. After removal of 0 bases from V and 0 bases from J, the junction contained 7 bases not matched to a gene. The CDR3 protein is CASSEAGLAGGGSYNEQFF. Written as DNA, the CDR3 is TGTGCCAGCAGTGAAGCGGGGCTAGCGGGAGGTGGCTCCTACAATGAGCAGTTCTTC.